This TCR beta chain is from a study of shared clonotypes between healthy human individuals. General study results and limits: Estimated clonotype richness was generally higher in naive than memory subsets.

Donation came from healthy HIV-negative adults that had no recent acute infections or vaccinations. This table comes from immunoSEQ multiplex PCR, and its TCRdb copy is limited to in-frame clones, with some not included. The table shows some 2,400,000 clones, with approximately 96% occurring only once. About this clone: Its antigen is not identified.

J lost 4 bases, V lost 7 bases, and 14 bases had no gene match. There are 16 residues in the CDR3. Germline lookup yields CDR1 SQVTM and CDR2 ANQGSEA. The specimen was naive CD4+ T cells sorted from blood. Subset denoted: CD45RA+ positively selected. The clonotype originates from a man between 18 and 35 years old in good health. This sequence joins TRBV29-1 and TRBJ2-1; 9 bases line up with TRBD1. The CDR3 here is CSAGALTGGQYNEQFF. The CDR3 nucleotides read TGCAGCGCCGGGGCCTTAACAGGGGGCCAGTACAATGAGCAGTTCTTC.